This TCR beta chain is from a study of early T cells in non-severe SARS-CoV-2 infection. Study-wide background: The chains were unpaired, and the sequenced material was bulk RNA from unsorted whole blood. Study-wide results and caveats: CD4 and private specificities were missed by VDJdb matching, which favored anti-spike CD8 responses.

This clonotype turned up a few times. Its specificity is not known. Unique molecular identifiers were added to individual cDNA molecules. MiXCR, run by TCRdb on the 5' RACE reads, gives a single entry per CDR3 protein. The sample comprises tens of thousands of distinct CDR3 sequences, 18% of which are singletons, and over 8% rests with the top ten. Germline V gene lookup returns CDR1 SGHVS and CDR2 FQNEAQ. V lost 1 base to trimming and J lost 0 bases, with 9 bases between them. The CDR3 contains 15 residues. The receptor was isolated from an adult who was a healthcare worker with PCR-confirmed SARS-CoV-2 infection or an uninfected control (not recorded which). The sequenced sample was whole blood, obtained at baseline. This rearrangement joins TRBV7-8 to TRBJ1-1; D is uncertain. DNA for the CDR3: TGTGCCAGCAGCTTAGATCTCAGACTGAACACTGAAGCTTTCTTT. Residues: CASSLDLRLNTEAFF.